The 26 T cell receptor beta chains listed next were all sequenced from one sample in a study of T-cell memory formation after mild COVID-19. TCRdb re-derived calls from the 5' RACE reads in MiXCR, one entry per CDR3 protein. The table shows 350,000 or so distinct CDR3 sequences, with 10% to 15% occurring only once. Material: PBMCs or a T cell subset sorted from them (not recorded which). Receptor source: a man younger than 30 who had mild COVID-19 (a few samples of this study predate the infection). Cell type and time point are not known.

There are a few counts of this clonotype. V usage is TRBV7-2 and J usage is TRBJ2-2; D is undetermined. The V and J ends lost 5 bases and 1 base respectively, with 14 bases between them. CDR3 length equals 16 residues. Germline CDR1 and CDR2: SGHTA and FQGNSA. CDR3 in amino acids: CASSPNLHQNTGELFF. The CDR3 nucleotides read TGTGCCAGCAGCCCAAACCTACACCAGAACACCGGGGAGCTGTTTTTT.

The rearrangement uses TRBV12-3 or TRBV12-4 and TRBJ2-1; TRBD1 matches at 9 bases. The CDR3 has 14 amino acids. V was pared by 7 bases and J by 5 bases, with 6 bases of the junction left unmatched. CDR3 DNA sequence: TGTGCCAGCACCCTAGGGACAGGGAACAATGAGCAGTTCTTC. This translates into CASTLGTGNNEQFF.

The V call is TRBV29-1, the J call TRBJ2-7; 10 bases agree with TRBD2. After removal of 6 bases from V and 5 bases from J, the junction contained 10 bases not matched to a gene. The germline gives CDR1 SQVTM, CDR2 ANQGSEA. The CDR3 has 14 residues. The CDR3 spells CSVDLAGEVDEQYF. DNA of the CDR3: TGCAGCGTAGATCTAGCGGGGGAGGTTGACGAGCAGTACTTC.

There are a few counts of this clonotype. The chain combines TRBV4-2 with TRBJ2-5; D is unresolved. The CDR3 covers 13 residues. Germline values: CDR1 LGHNA, CDR2 YNFKEQ. Trimming stripped 0 bases from V and 5 bases from J, with 7 bases between. Written as DNA, the CDR3 is TGTGCCAGCAGCCAAGACGAAGTCGAGACCCAGTACTTC. It yields the protein CASSQDEVETQYF.

This clonotype was counted only a few times. The chain joins TRBV20-1 to TRBJ1-3; D gene unclear. Germline CDR1 and CDR2: DFQATT and SNEGSKA (reference sequence). With 0 bases removed from V and 0 bases from J, the gap between germline ends came to 15 bases. CDR3 length: 17 residues. The CDR3 region has the DNA TGCAGTGCTAGAGATCCTTCGGTCGGTATCTCTGGAAACACCATATATTTT. Translating gives CSARDPSVGISGNTIYF.

The chain is built from TRBV6-6 and TRBJ2-7; 7 nucleotides line up with TRBD1. V trimming: 7 bases; J trimming: 6 bases; junction bases outside the gene matches: 9. CDR1 and CDR2 (germline): MNHNY, SVGAGI (reference sequence). The CDR3 is 13 amino acids. DNA of the CDR3: TGTGCCAGCACCGGGACAGTAAGGGGCGAGCAGTACTTC. This translates into CASTGTVRGEQYF.

The J gene is TRBJ2-3, the V gene TRBV20-1; 10 nucleotides line up with TRBD2. There are 15 residues in the CDR3. Germline loops: CDR1 DFQATT, CDR2 SNEGSKA (reference sequence). V gave up 5 bases and J gave up 4 bases; unmatched junction bases: 9. The CDR3 here is CSAGGRLAGADTQYF. CDR3 DNA: TGCAGTGCTGGGGGTAGGCTAGCGGGGGCAGATACGCAGTATTTT.

The chain combines TRBV5-1 with TRBJ2-7; a possible D gene is TRBD1 (6 bases). Trimming shortened V by 2 bases and J by 3 bases, and 15 bases separated the two germline ends. Germline CDR1 reads SGHRS; CDR2 reads YFSETQ. The CDR3 is made up of 15 amino acids. This CDR3 reads CASSLDRSTFYEQYV. DNA for the CDR3: TGCGCCAGCAGCTTAGACAGGTCGACCTTCTACGAGCAGTACGTC.

This clonotype was seen more than once but under ten times. The chain uses TRBV24-1 and TRBJ2-1; TRBD1 matches at 10 bases. This CDR3 is built from 16 residues. Germline V CDR1 and CDR2: KGHDR, SFDVKD. Germline trimming cut 3 bases from V and 7 bases from J; bases unmatched to any gene: 8. The CDR3 region is CATSDTGTGDWNEQFF. The CDR3 DNA reads as TGTGCCACCAGTGATACCGGGACAGGGGATTGGAATGAGCAGTTCTTC.

This clonotype showed up just a few times. The genes are TRBV25-1 and TRBJ1-1; 10 bases line up with TRBD1. This CDR3 has 16 amino acids. After removal of 3 bases from V and 3 bases from J, the junction contained 7 bases not matched to a gene. Per germline, CDR1 MGHDK and CDR2 SYGVNS. The CDR3 sequence: CASSDSPGTGDTEAFF. In DNA form, the CDR3 reads TGTGCCAGCAGTGATAGCCCCGGGACAGGGGACACTGAAGCTTTCTTT.

This clonotype has only a few counts. The chain employs TRBV3-1 and TRBJ2-3; 9 bases fit TRBD2. J was trimmed by 0 bases and V by 0 bases; bases with no gene match: 7. There are 18 residues in the CDR3. Germline lookup yields CDR1 LGHDT and CDR2 YNNKEL (reference sequence). CDR3 sequence reads: CASSQDGLAGGSTDTQYF. CDR3 bases: TGTGCCAGCAGCCAAGACGGACTGGCGGGGGGGAGCACAGATACGCAGTATTTT.

The chain links TRBV27 to TRBJ1-2, with D possibly TRBD1 on 5 matching bases. Between the trimmed V and J ends, which lost 6 bases and 2 bases, there was a span of 7 bases. The CDR3 has 12 amino acids. Germline assignment: CDR1 MNHEY and CDR2 SMNVEV (reference sequence). CDR3 loop: CASSRQNYGYTF. CDR3 bases: TGTGCCAGCAGCCGACAGAACTATGGCTACACCTTC.

In its sample, this clonotype was seen many times. This chain joins TRBV5-1 and TRBJ2-3; 10 bases are shared with TRBD2. V dropped 0 bases and J dropped 2; count of bases not matched to a gene: 3. Per germline, CDR1 SGHRS and CDR2 YFSETQ. The CDR3 is 16 residues long. The CDR3 protein is CASSLGTSGVTDTQYF. As DNA, the CDR3 is TGCGCCAGCAGCTTGGGGACTAGCGGCGTCACAGATACGCAGTATTTT.

This clonotype was detected many times. CDR3 coding DNA: TGCGCCAGCAGCCAAGATAGGGGGCATGGCTACACCTTC. Translating it yields CASSQDRGHGYTF. J is TRBJ1-2 and V is TRBV4-3; 7 bases fit TRBD1. After removal of 0 bases from V and 6 bases from J, the junction contained 1 base not matched to a gene. The CDR3 contains 13 residues. Germline loops: CDR1 LGHNA, CDR2 YSLEER.

This clonotype was seen more than once but under ten times. The V and J genes are TRBV20-1 and TRBJ2-5; no firm D call. Germline V CDR1 and CDR2: DFQATT, SNEGSKA (reference sequence). This CDR3 is built from 14 residues. The V end was cut by 3 bases, the J end by 2 bases, with 13 bases between. The CDR3 protein is CSARGRTKQETQYF. CDR3 nucleotide sequence: TGCAGTGCTAGGGGCAGGACGAAGCAAGAGACCCAGTACTTC.

This clonotype was found a few times. The rearrangement links TRBV28 to TRBJ2-7, with TRBD2 matching 14 bases. From germline, CDR1 is MDHEN and CDR2 SYDVKM. J was trimmed by 4 bases and V by 6 bases; bases with no gene match: 5. The CDR3 extends over 15 amino acids. CDR3 nucleotides: TGTGCCAGCAGGGCAGGGACTAGCGGGGGTTACGAGCAGTACTTC. Translation: CASRAGTSGGYEQYF. The full variable domain, with the rest looked up from reference TRBV28 and TRBJ2-7, is DVKVTQSSRYLVKRTGEKVFLECVQDMDHENMFWYRQDPGLGLRLIYFSYDVKMKEKGDIPEGYSVSREKKERFSLILESASTNQTSMYLCASRAGTSGGYEQYFGPGTRLTVT.

The rearrangement uses TRBV12-3 or TRBV12-4 and TRBJ1-2, with TRBD1 as a possible D gene (5 bases). The CDR3 loop spans 14 amino acids. V gave up 1 base and J gave up 1 base, with 7 bases separating them. The CDR3 DNA sequence: TGTGCCAGCAGTTTAGGGGACCTTAACTATGGCTACACCTTC. This gives the protein CASSLGDLNYGYTF.

This clonotype was counted between two and nine times. The chain has TRBV29-1 and TRBJ1-2, with D unclear. The CDR3 runs 13 residues. The V and J ends lost 3 bases and 5 bases respectively, with 13 bases between them. CDR1 and CDR2 from the germline V gene are SQVTM and ANQGSEA. The CDR3 bases are TGCAGCGTTGAGGGCCGGATTTCGTATGGCTACACCTTC. Translation gives CSVEGRISYGYTF.

This chain links TRBV20-1 with TRBJ1-5; the D is unclear. V shed 3 bases and J shed 2 bases, with 11 bases lying between them. The CDR3 totals 14 residues. Germline CDR1 is DFQATT and CDR2 is SNEGSKA (reference sequence). CDR3 in amino acids: CSARGSLGNQPQHF. The CDR3 nucleotides read TGCAGTGCTAGGGGGAGTCTAGGCAATCAGCCCCAGCATTTT.

This clonotype was detected ten times or more. The V and J genes are TRBV7-9 and TRBJ2-3, with D hard to call. This CDR3 has 14 residues. V was clipped by 9 bases and J by 1 base, with 14 bases between them. Germline lookup yields CDR1 SEHNR and CDR2 FQNEAQ (reference sequence). The CDR3 here is CARQAIRGTDTQYF. The DNA for the CDR3 is TGTGCCAGGCAGGCCATCCGAGGCACAGATACGCAGTATTTT.

This clonotype showed up many times. The chain has TRBV4-3 and TRBJ2-1; no reliable D call. The CDR3 spans 15 residues. Germline CDR1 reads LGHNA; CDR2 reads YSLEER. V was trimmed by 4 bases and J by 1 base, leaving 11 bases between them. The CDR3 loop is CASSPLAQSYNEQFF. The CDR3 nucleotides read TGCGCCAGCAGCCCCCTCGCACAATCCTACAATGAGCAGTTCTTC.

This clonotype was counted only a few times. The rearrangement joins TRBV20-1 to TRBJ2-6; D remains ambiguous. Between the trimmed V and J ends, which lost 6 bases and 0 bases, there was a span of 6 bases. This CDR3 region has 13 residues. Germline V CDR1 and CDR2: DFQATT, SNEGSKA (reference sequence). The CDR3 DNA sequence: TGCAGTGCCCCAGGCTCTGGGGCCAACGTCCTGACTTTC. Its protein is CSAPGSGANVLTF.

The CDR3 spells CASSPWYPGSGNTIYF. The CDR3 DNA is TGTGCCAGCTCACCATGGTATCCGGGCTCTGGAAACACCATATATTTT. J is TRBJ1-3 and V is TRBV18; D is undetermined. The germline gives CDR1 KGHSH, CDR2 LQKENI. The CDR3 length is 16 residues. The V and J ends lost 2 bases and 0 bases respectively, with 11 bases between them.

The chain has TRBV7-9 and TRBJ1-4, with D possibly TRBD1 on 5 matching bases. V was cut by 5 bases and J by 10 bases, with 17 bases left in between. CDR3 length: 14 residues. Germline V gene sequence: CDR1 SEHNR, CDR2 FQNEAQ (reference sequence). DNA for the CDR3: TGTGCCAGCAGCCCCCTGTCCAGGGTTGGAAAACTGTTTTTT. Translation gives CASSPLSRVGKLFF.

V gene TRBV12-3 or TRBV12-4 combines with J gene TRBJ2-1; TRBD2 matches at 8 bases. This CDR3 region has 14 residues. V lost 6 bases, J lost 10 bases, and 11 bases stayed unmatched. As DNA, the CDR3 is TGTGCCAGCAGCCAAGCGGGGGCCCGGCAAGAGCAGTTCTTC. Protein: CASSQAGARQEQFF.

This clonotype was seen once. The J gene is TRBJ1-1, the V gene TRBV5-6, with D possibly TRBD1 on 6 matching bases. This CDR3 region has 14 residues. Trimming shortened V by 2 bases and J by 9 bases, and 17 bases separated the two germline ends. CDR1 is SGHDT, CDR2 YYEEEE, per germline. The CDR3 here is CASSFRGSGTKAFF. The DNA for the CDR3 is TGTGCCAGCAGCTTCCGGGGGTCCGGGACAAAAGCTTTCTTT.